This T cell receptor (beta chain) was sequenced during a study of blood T cells in healthy people across ages (dated by TCRdb to between 2014 and 2017). Study-wide context: In model experiments, template switching captured roughly one uniquely barcoded TCR beta cDNA molecule for every two T cells. Using the same blood draw, the study looked at two additional independent replicas of 1 million unique cDNA reads for two donors, one aged 18 to 30 and the other aged 80 or older. The donors were divided into four age groups: young (average 16 years), middle-aged (about 39), aged (approximately 64) and long-lived (about 80). The study measured age-related changes in TCR beta repertoire diversity using deep sequencing normalized with unique cDNA molecular identifiers.

Trimming removed 5 bases from V and 2 bases from J, leaving 14 bases between the germline ends. The CDR3, from cysteine to phenylalanine, totals 15 residues. The entry retains the CDR3 DNA only, 45 bases that are in frame from base 1. As encoded in the germline V gene (reference sequence), CDR1 is LNHNV while CDR2 is YYDKDF. Results the study describes overall, beyond this receptor: Observed TCR beta diversity per million T cells fell roughly linearly with age, and a significant reduction was already apparent by age around 40. Conclusive comparison of naive and antigen-experienced compartments was prevented by the profiling of bulk unsorted PBMCs. Estimates of total diversity based on one million sequenced T cells were regarded as lower bounds and as underestimates. Compared with the aged group, the long-lived group had more naive CD4+ T cells, fewer expanded clones and increased TCR diversity, suggesting age selection. Observed TCR beta diversity correlated strongly with the percentage of naive T cells measured by flow cytometry. The CMV infection status of donors was not known, potentially confounding age-related changes in expanded clonotypes.

The library relied on 5' RACE. These reads were obtained on an Illumina HiSeq 2500. A second PCR of about 7 to 12 cycles was run with a J-beta primer mix and a sample-barcoded 5' primer. A unique molecular identifier was introduced onto each TCR beta cDNA molecule by a template-switch 5' adaptor carrying 12 random nucleotides. At least 2.5 million CDR3-containing paired-end reads were obtained from each sample. The Mint cDNA synthesis kit, primed by a TRBC-specific oligonucleotide, was used to synthesize first-strand cDNA from all RNA. Following uracil-DNA glycosylase treatment, a first 18-cycle PCR with universal primers M1SS and BC2_uni_R was performed on all cDNA. As for the original processing: For normalization, 1 million high-quality reads, each with a distinct molecular identifier, were randomly selected from each sample. Instead of being binned into consensus sequences, reads with shared molecular identifiers were discarded. CDR3 identification, clonotype clustering and error correction used MiTCR with a Q25 quality threshold and the strictest error-elimination algorithm. A nonparametric unseen species model with Euler transformation was used to estimate a lower bound on total TCR beta diversity. In TCRdb, the public reads were trimmed at Q25 with fastp and aligned with MiXCR, with productive beta chains retained. Merged by CDR3 protein, the rows form single entries marked with the most common genes and DNA. TCRdb, rather than the study authors, made the V and J calls. This sample has approximately 800,000 distinct CDR3 sequences in its table, and approximately 25% of those were observed once. The ten largest account for under 4.5% of the sample.

A few counts support this clonotype. Its specific antigen is unknown. Base qualities are not at hand, and no much larger clone is one base apart. Donors were 30 to 45 systemically healthy Caucasian individuals from Russia aged 6 to 90 years. Ten milliliters of peripheral blood were drawn from each donor into EDTA-treated Vacutainer tubes. Ficoll-Paque density-gradient centrifugation was used to isolate PBMCs, with at least 6.5 million per sample. Total RNA was extracted from PBMCs with Trizol reagent, with at least 5 micrograms obtained per sample. For every donor, an aliquot of PBMCs went through flow cytometry to measure the percentages of naive CD45RAhigh/CD27high T cells. The sample was also linked to a second study, of T cells of mothers and their children. The second study, in turn, reports: Nine systemically healthy Caucasian individuals, comprising three mothers and their six children, were included as donors. cDNA synthesis consumed the entire amount of extracted RNA, loaded at around 1.4 ug RNA in each 15 ul reaction. In the second PCR, the M1S primer added sample barcodes and 2-4 random nucleotides. Over 8 million TCR beta CDR3 reads came from each mother, compared with approximately 2.8 million reads from each child. Thymic selection shapes the output of TCR recombination in a similar way in related and unrelated pairs, and inherited differences have a minor effect. Normalized repertoire overlap was always slightly but never significantly higher in related than unrelated mother-child pairs. Persistent microchimeric T cell clones were not detected, at a sensitivity of 85 to 100 clones per million clonotypes. In the study, deep NGS was used to compare the TCR beta repertoires of mothers and children, and features distinguishing related mother-child pairs from unrelated individuals were sought. Mothers averaged about 37 +/- 4 years of age and children averaged around 10 +/- 4 years. Libraries were sequenced on Illumina HiSeq 2000 with 100+100 nt paired-end reads after adapter ligation with NEBNext reagents. To prevent cross-contamination, the mother and child libraries were prepared one month apart and sequenced in separate runs. For each donor, between about 500,000 and 2,000,000 distinct TCR beta clonotypes were identified. Naive TCR beta clonotypes were estimated from low-frequency clonotypes matched to each donor's FACS-determined naive share, without sorting.

The rearrangement combines TRBV15 with TRBJ2-3, with a tentative D gene TRBD1 over 6 matching bases. The sequence came from a boy aged 10-17 years in good health. The source material was blood. The CDR3 loop reads CATSGLLGATDTQYF. The nucleotides read TGTGCCACCAGCGGCCTATTGGGGGCCACAGATACGCAGTATTTT.